This section outlines one T cell receptor (beta chain) sequence together with its context. This sample is drawn from a study of OX40 agonist ivuxolimab in advanced cancers. Profiling relied on immunoSEQ multiplex PCR, and the TCRdb table lists in-frame clones only, not all of them. The table lists some 90,000 clones, about 94% of them singletons. Germline CDR1 SQVTM, CDR2 ANQGSEA. V lost 3 bases to trimming and J lost 2 bases, with 16 bases between them. CDR3 length equals 15 residues. The chain is built from TRBV29-1 and TRBJ1-2; maybe TRBD1 (6 bases). The sequence was obtained from an adult with an advanced solid tumor such as melanoma, head and neck, liver or kidney cancer. This specimen was CD4+ or CD8+ T cells sorted from blood, taken in a trial of the OX40 agonist ivuxolimab. The CDR3 region has the DNA TGCAGCGTTGAGGGGTTACAGGGACGGAACTATGGCTACACCTTC. Translated: CSVEGLQGRNYGYTF.